This T cell receptor beta chain originates from a study of regulatory T cells in long-lasting Graves disease. Findings and caveats of the study: Persistent patients shared 2,500 to 3,000 public clonotypes among themselves. Newly diagnosed patients shared fewer, at 900 to 1,000.

Time point specified: newly diagnosed GD, antithyroid drugs for less than 3 months. There was RNA extracted from PBMCs, and the TCR library was made from it. The authors built TCR beta libraries using iRepertoire HTBI primers and Arm-PCR of CDR3 regions. TCRdb re-analysed the multiplex PCR reads in MiXCR, keeping a single row per CDR3 protein. Among around 420,000 distinct CDR3 sequences listed, about 16% were seen once. This clonotype was seen only a few times. Antigen specificity is unknown. The CDR3 is 13 residues long. V gave up 1 base and J gave up 4 bases, with 5 bases separating them. Germline loops: CDR1 LNHNV, CDR2 YYDKDF (reference sequence).

This sequence joins TRBV15 and TRBJ2-1; D is unclear. The origin of this receptor is a female donor with Graves disease. Sequenced here: peripheral blood mononuclear cells (PBMCs), sampled at new diagnosis, from a patient treated with antithyroid drugs. CDR3 protein: CATSRAEYNEQFF. The CDR3 DNA is TGTGCCACCAGCAGAGCGGAATACAATGAGCAGTTCTTC.